These 16 T cell receptor beta chains were sequenced from one sample in a study of cytomegalovirus exposure and HLA in healthy donors. In the PCR, 60 Vbeta and 13 Jbeta primers were used. TCRdb's copy holds only in-frame clones and misses some; the assay was immunoSEQ multiplex PCR. The sample lists 180,000 or so clones, about four fifths occurring once. The sequenced sample was PBMCs. Receptor source: a female donor in good health and CMV-seronegative.

The rearrangement links TRBV5-1 to TRBJ2-1; 7 bases match TRBD2. Germline CDR1 and CDR2: SGHRS and YFSETQ. The CDR3 loop spans 14 amino acids. V lost 8 bases and J lost 1; bases outside the gene matches: 6. CDR3 sequence reads: CASTRGDSYNEQFF. The CDR3 region has the DNA TGCGCCAGTACACGGGGGGATTCCTACAATGAGCAGTTCTTC.

V and J are TRBV10-1 and TRBJ1-1; 9 bases align to TRBD1. From germline, CDR1 is WNHNN and CDR2 SYGVQD (reference sequence). V was clipped by 9 bases and J by 5 bases; unmatched bases: 10. This CDR3 contains 14 residues. In DNA form, the CDR3 reads TGCGCCAGAGAGGGGGGACAGGGTTATACTGAAGCTTTCTTT. Its translation is CAREGGQGYTEAFF.

This chain uses TRBV9 with TRBJ2-5; 11 bases are a match to TRBD1. CDR3 size: 16 residues. CDR1 SGDLS and CDR2 YYNGEE come from the germline V gene. J lost 4 bases, V lost 3 bases, and 8 bases had no gene match. CDR3: CASSASGTGGLETQYF. In nucleotides, the CDR3 is TGTGCCAGCAGCGCCTCCGGGACAGGGGGTTTAGAGACCCAGTACTTC.

J is TRBJ1-4 and V is TRBV27; tentatively, D is TRBD1 (5 bases). The CDR3 totals 15 residues. V lost 6 bases to trimming and J lost 7 bases, with 18 bases between them. Germline CDR1 is MNHEY and CDR2 is SMNVEV (reference sequence). CDR3 sequence (DNA): TGTGCCAGCAGAGCGCAGTCAGGGTGGGTTGAAAAACTGTTTTTT. This sequence encodes CASRAQSGWVEKLFF.

This sequence joins TRBV7-2 and TRBJ2-7; TRBD2 is a possible D gene (6 bases). CDR1 SGHTA and CDR2 FQGNSA come from the germline V gene. Trimming shortened V by 5 bases and J by 3 bases, and 17 bases separated the two germline ends. CDR3 length: 15 residues. The CDR3 DNA is TGTGCCAGCAGCACCGGGACTGGGTTGTTCTACGAGCAGTACTTC. It codes for CASSTGTGLFYEQYF.

This clone showed up just a few times. This chain uses TRBV9 with TRBJ1-2, with D hard to call. CDR3 length: 14 amino acids. The ends were cut back, 0 bases at V and 2 bases at J, with 8 bases in the middle. Looked up from germline, CDR1 is SGDLS and CDR2 is YYNGEE. The CDR3 is CASSVDSMNYGYTF. The CDR3 coding sequence is TGTGCCAGCAGCGTAGACAGCATGAACTATGGCTACACCTTC.

The gene calls are TRBV4-2 and TRBJ1-4; no clear D gene. This CDR3 is built from 16 residues. V lost 0 bases and J 0 bases, leaving 8 bases between the germline ends. Germline V CDR1 and CDR2: LGHNA, YNFKEQ. The CDR3 DNA reads TGTGCCAGCAGCCAAGACCCCCAGACAACTAATGAAAAACTGTTTTTT. It is translated as CASSQDPQTTNEKLFF.

V and J are TRBV5-1 and TRBJ2-1, with D possibly being TRBD1 (6 bases). V lost 4 bases to trimming and J lost 0 bases, with 11 bases between them. CDR3 length: 15 amino acids. CDR1 is SGHRS, CDR2 YFSETQ, per germline. CDR3 sequence (DNA): TGCGCCAGCAGCCCTACAGGGAGCTCCTACAATGAGCAGTTCTTC. It codes for CASSPTGSSYNEQFF.

The chain has TRBV30 and TRBJ1-1; no reliable D call. Trimming shortened V by 0 bases and J by 4 bases, and 9 bases separated the two germline ends. Germline-derived CDR1 and CDR2 are GTSNPN and SVGIG (reference sequence). The CDR3 consists of 13 residues. In DNA form, the CDR3 reads TGTGCCTGGAGTGTACGCAGTTTCACTGAAGCTTTCTTT. Its translation: CAWSVRSFTEAFF.

V is TRBV2 and J is TRBJ1-5; D is perhaps TRBD1 (6 bases). CDR1 SNHLY and CDR2 FYNNEI come from the germline V gene. The CDR3 length is 14 residues. V was trimmed by 6 bases and J by 3 bases, leaving 12 bases between them. CDR3 loop: CASSASGANQPQHF. In DNA, the CDR3 is TGTGCCAGCAGCGCCTCAGGGGCCAATCAGCCCCAGCATTTT.

V gene TRBV7-8 combines with J gene TRBJ2-4; 12 positions match TRBD2. With V trimmed by 4 bases and J by 6 bases, 7 bases remained unmatched. The germline gives CDR1 SGHVS, CDR2 FQNEAQ. The CDR3 runs 16 residues. This CDR3 reads CASSSTSGRNRNIQYF. The CDR3 DNA sequence: TGTGCCAGCAGCTCTACTAGCGGGAGGAATAGAAACATTCAGTACTTC.

The chain links TRBV9 to TRBJ1-6; 7 bases agree with TRBD1. The ends lost 0 bases at V and 7 bases at J; junction bases unmatched: 4. Germline values: CDR1 SGDLS, CDR2 YYNGEE. CDR3 length: 15 amino acids. CDR3 bases: TGTGCCAGCAGCGTAGGCCGGGACAGAAATTCACCCCTCCACTTT. The encoded protein is CASSVGRDRNSPLHF.

The chain recombines TRBV25-1 with TRBJ1-2; the D is unclear. The length of the CDR3 is 14 residues. V was clipped by 1 base and J by 6 bases, with 12 bases between them. Germline CDR1 MGHDK, CDR2 SYGVNS. The CDR3 region has the DNA TGTGCCAGCAGTGAATGGCAGGCCATGAATGGCTACACCTTC. It yields the protein CASSEWQAMNGYTF.

This clone has a single count. The V gene is TRBV15, the J gene TRBJ2-7; weak D call: TRBD2 (6 bases). The CDR3 totals 14 residues. Trimming removed 3 bases from V and 0 bases from J, with 9 bases in between. The germline V gene encodes CDR1 LNHNV and CDR2 YYDKDF (reference sequence). The CDR3 DNA follows: TGTGCCACCAGCAGGGCGGGGACCTCCTACGAGCAGTACTTC. Amino acids: CATSRAGTSYEQYF.

The chain recombines TRBV5-4 with TRBJ2-3; tentatively, D is TRBD1 (5 bases). The CDR3 loop spans 14 amino acids. From germline, CDR1 is SGHNT and CDR2 YYREEE (reference sequence). V lost 6 bases and J 4 bases, leaving 15 bases between the germline ends. The CDR3 sequence is CASIPGKGSDTQYF. The CDR3 DNA reads as TGTGCCAGCATCCCAGGGAAAGGGTCAGATACGCAGTATTTT. The complete variable domain, with remaining parts taken from reference TRBV5-4 and TRBJ2-3, reads ETGVTQSPTHLIKTRGQQVTLRCSSQSGHNTVSWYQQALGQGPQFIFQYYREEENGRGNFPPRFSGLQFPNYSSELNVNALELDDSALYLCASIPGKGSDTQYFGPGTRLTVL.

The genes are TRBV28 and TRBJ1-5; D unresolved. The CDR3 length is 14 residues. Looked up from germline, CDR1 is MDHEN and CDR2 is SYDVKM. The V and J ends lost 5 bases and 0 bases respectively, with 8 bases between them. CDR3 region: CASSTSGSNQPQHF. The CDR3 DNA follows: TGTGCCAGCAGTACCTCGGGTAGCAATCAGCCCCAGCATTTT.